This T cell receptor beta chain was captured in a study of blood T cell repertoires in COVID-19 (dated by TCRdb to the early 2020s). Notes on the research overall: The collaborator samples originated in the United States, Italy and Spain and spanned the acute and convalescent phases of COVID-19. Samples were obtained from the ongoing ImmuneRACE study (first 160 participants) and from 1,254 subjects provided by 6 global collaborators. Deeply sampled blood TCRbeta repertoires from subjects exposed to, actively infected with, or recovered from COVID-19 were included in the dataset. The repertoires were released in a freely available public database intended as a resource for research on the immune response to SARS-CoV-2. The material from the prospective study consisted of cDNA or gDNA derived from T cells, B-cell-depleted T cells, or PBMCs. A de-identified subject ID, COVID-19 status, age in years and sex were almost always included in the sample metadata. Where available, HLA class I and class II types were obtained from metadata supplied by the sample provider rather than from assay-based typing. Points the paper makes about the study in general: The amount of clinical and demographic metadata varied by source and participant and was provided uncurated.

As regards this clone: Its antigen is still unknown. Base quality data are lacking; no much larger clone is found one base away.

The immunoSEQ Assay, a bias-controlled multiplex PCR, was used to amplify TCRbeta CDR3 regions from genomic DNA. Turning to the authors' computational methods: Within the assay, amplification of reference gene primers was used to estimate how many nucleated cells each sample contained. Sequence reads were collapsed and filtered to measure the absolute abundance of every unique TCRbeta CDR3 rearrangement. Productive Simpson clonality was computed per sample as the square root of Simpson's diversity index over productive rearrangements. TCRdb provides this immuneACCESS table in a form limited to in-frame rearrangements. Some clones are lacking; in checked studies, under half of them reflect an unresolved V gene, and why the rest are absent is not known. V and J calls and clone size follow that table, whereas D and trimming were derived from the DNA. The sample table shows 250,000 to 350,000 clones, and 80% to 90% are seen once. Around 0.84% of the sample belongs to the ten largest clones.

The collaborating institutions used their own protocols to collect whole blood in K2EDTA tubes. Collaborator samples were shipped for TCRbeta analysis as frozen whole blood, isolated PBMCs, or DNA extracted from either sample type. Trimming costs V 6 bases and J 4 bases, and their ends lie 13 bases apart. The CDR3 measures 13 amino acids from cysteine to phenylalanine. CDR3 DNA is the only sequence kept; it has 39 bases, read in frame from the first base. Sequenced: peripheral blood. The sequence is built from TRBV12-3 or TRBV12-4 and TRBJ2-7, and possibly TRBD1, on 5 matching bases. The clonotype comes from a man aged 25 to 40 with acute or convalescent COVID-19. CDR3 loop: CASRGQGNYEQYF. The DNA is as follows: TGTGCCAGCAGGGGGCAGGGTAATTACGAGCAGTACTTC.